This T cell receptor (beta chain) derives from a study of T cell changes during pregnancy in multiple sclerosis. The CDR3 contains 15 residues. The germline gives CDR1 MNHNS, CDR2 SASEGT. V shed 6 bases and J 5 bases; nucleotides not matched to a gene: 7. The data were produced by immunoSEQ multiplex PCR, yet TCRdb's version contains in-frame clones alone and is incomplete. The sample records tens of thousands of clones, over 80% being singletons. This TCR was sampled from a female donor with multiple sclerosis, enrolled in a pregnancy study. Sequencing was performed on CD4+ T cells from peripheral blood mononuclear cells, taken in the third trimester of pregnancy. The chain combines TRBV6-1 with TRBJ1-5, with TRBD1 matching over 10 bases. This CDR3 reads CASRPGQGNYQPQHF. CDR3 nucleotides: TGTGCCAGCAGGCCGGGACAGGGGAATTATCAGCCCCAGCATTTT.